Below are 26 T cell receptor beta chains sequenced from a single sample in a study of identical twins. TCRdb ran MiXCR on the 5' RACE reads and lists one entry per CDR3 protein. The sample includes around 450,000 distinct CDR3 sequences, 11% to 15% seen only once; the top ten take around 0.48%. The sample also formed part of further work on yellow fever vaccine responses in identical twins.

Sequencing was carried out using CD4+ T cells sorted from blood. The receptors come from a woman aged 18-35 years in good health.

In this sample, this clonotype turned up a few times. The chain employs TRBV6-2 or TRBV6-3 and TRBJ2-6, with TRBD1 as a possible D gene (6 bases). V was shortened by 6 bases and J by 0 bases, with 18 bases between the two germline ends. Germline values: CDR1 MNHEY, CDR2 SVGEGT. CDR3 size: 18 residues. The CDR3 nucleotides are TGTGCCAGCAGCTCTTGGGGGCAGAAAGCCTCTGGGGCCAACGTCCTGACTTTC. It codes for CASSSWGQKASGANVLTF.

This clonotype was seen repeatedly, ten times or more. The J gene is TRBJ2-3, the V gene TRBV7-2; D not certain. The CDR3 spans 17 residues. Germline CDR1 SGHTA, CDR2 FQGNSA. The V gene lost 3 bases and the J gene lost 3 bases, with 19 bases spanning the gap. This chain's CDR3 is CASSLVGGLRGTDTQYF. The DNA for the CDR3 is TGTGCCAGCAGCTTGGTGGGCGGCCTCCGTGGGACAGATACGCAGTATTTT.

This clonotype was seen a handful of times. This rearrangement joins TRBV20-1 to TRBJ2-7, with D unclear. The CDR3 consists of 13 residues. The V end lost 5 bases, the J end lost 1 base, and 12 bases lay between the germline ends. Germline values: CDR1 DFQATT, CDR2 SNEGSKA (reference sequence). The chain's CDR3 is CSAERWSSYEQYF. CDR3 nucleotide sequence: TGCAGTGCTGAGAGATGGAGTTCCTACGAGCAGTACTTC.

This clonotype has more than one count but fewer than ten. This chain uses TRBV4-3 with TRBJ2-1; D ambiguous. CDR3 length: 17 residues. The V gene's germline CDR1 is LGHNA and CDR2 YSLEER. Trimming removed 0 bases from V and 2 bases from J, with 14 bases in between. DNA of the CDR3: TGCGCCAGCAGCCAAGATCTTGCGCGGATAGCCTACAATGAGCAGTTCTTC. This encodes CASSQDLARIAYNEQFF.

This clonotype was picked up a small number of times. The J gene is TRBJ1-5, the V gene TRBV29-1, with a weak D call TRBD1 (5 bases). The V and J ends lost 7 bases and 3 bases respectively, with 13 bases between them. The CDR3 is 13 amino acids. Per the germline V gene, CDR1 is SQVTM and CDR2 is ANQGSEA. The CDR3 region is CSAVGAINQPQHF. The CDR3 DNA is TGCAGCGCCGTCGGGGCAATCAATCAGCCCCAGCATTTT.

CDR3 region: CASSSHLLKSTDTQYF. The CDR3 DNA reads as TGTGCCAGCAGCTCCCATCTACTAAAGAGCACAGATACGCAGTATTTT. The chain has TRBV6-1 and TRBJ2-3, with D uncertain. The CDR3 runs to 16 residues. With 6 bases removed from V and 0 bases from J, the gap between germline ends came to 16 bases. CDR1 and CDR2 from the germline V gene are MNHNS and SASEGT.

This chain links TRBV5-1 with TRBJ2-4; D is tentatively TRBD1 or TRBD2 (6 bases each). V lost 7 bases and J lost 5, with 16 bases in between. Germline values: CDR1 SGHRS, CDR2 YFSETQ. This CDR3 region has 14 residues. This CDR3 is CASSGTGAQNIQYF. CDR3 sequence (DNA): TGCGCCAGCTCAGGCACGGGGGCCCAAAACATTCAGTACTTC.

This clonotype was observed a few times. The V gene is TRBV14, the J gene TRBJ1-2; possibly TRBD1 for D (6 bases). V lost 0 bases and J lost 7, with 21 bases in between. The germline gives CDR1 SGHDN, CDR2 FVKESK. This CDR3 comprises 17 residues. CDR3 residues: CASSQEGLQGSLFGYTF. DNA of the CDR3: TGTGCCAGCAGCCAAGAAGGTTTACAGGGAAGTCTTTTTGGCTACACCTTC.

In its sample, this clonotype was seen a few times. The V and J genes are TRBV5-5 and TRBJ2-7, with 10 bases that match TRBD1. This CDR3 region has 12 residues. The V and J ends lost 10 bases and 5 bases, in that order; junction bases with no gene match: 6. Germline V gives CDR1 SGHKS, CDR2 YYEKEE (reference sequence). The CDR3 spells CAVGQGGDEQYF. CDR3 DNA sequence: TGTGCCGTAGGACAGGGGGGCGACGAGCAGTACTTC.

This clonotype came up many times. The rearrangement uses TRBV20-1 and TRBJ2-7; tentative D call: TRBD1 (5 bases). V gave up 0 bases and J gave up 6 bases, with 12 bases separating them. The germline CDR1 and CDR2 sequences are DFQATT and SNEGSKA (reference sequence). The CDR3 consists of 13 residues. DNA for the CDR3: TGCAGTGCTAGAGATCATTTCAGGGTCGAGCAGTACTTC. It translates to CSARDHFRVEQYF.

This clonotype was seen a handful of times. V is TRBV4-2 and J is TRBJ2-1; D tentatively reads TRBD1 or TRBD2 (6 bases each). This CDR3 contains 16 residues. Between the trimmed V and J ends, which lost 1 base and 2 bases, there was a span of 12 bases. The germline V gene encodes CDR1 LGHNA and CDR2 YNFKEQ. The CDR3 sequence is CASSQAGGGTYNEQFF. Written as DNA, the CDR3 is TGTGCCAGCAGCCAAGCAGGAGGGGGGACCTACAATGAGCAGTTCTTC.

This clonotype was detected a few times. The chain recombines TRBV15 with TRBJ2-5; tentatively, D is TRBD1 or TRBD2 (5 bases each). Germline CDR1 is LNHNV and CDR2 is YYDKDF (reference sequence). CDR3 length: 16 residues. V was shortened by 0 bases and J by 5 bases, with 16 bases between the two germline ends. The CDR3 is CATSRDAGGAAETQYF. Written as DNA, the CDR3 is TGTGCCACCAGCAGAGACGCGGGTGGGGCGGCGGAGACCCAGTACTTC.

The chain is built from TRBV6-1 and TRBJ1-5, with D possibly TRBD1 on 5 matching bases. The CDR3 has 13 amino acids. Germline CDR1 reads MNHNS; CDR2 reads SASEGT. V shed 6 bases and J shed 5 bases, with 11 bases lying between them. The DNA for the CDR3 is TGTGCCAGCAGGCTGACAGTCGATCAGCCCCAGCATTTT. Translation gives CASRLTVDQPQHF.

V usage is TRBV14 and J usage is TRBJ2-7, with 13 bases matching TRBD2. In germline, CDR1 is SGHDN, CDR2 FVKESK. CDR3 length equals 18 residues. Trimming removed 4 bases from V and 3 bases from J; junction bases left unmatched: 12. Here the CDR3 DNA reads TGTGCCAGCAGCCGGGCTATTGGACTAGCGGGAGAATTCTACGAGCAGTACTTC. This translates into CASSRAIGLAGEFYEQYF.

This clonotype has more than one count but fewer than ten. The junction and the germline gene differ at one end; a read error may be behind it. CDR3 residues: CASSSGTSGRVPALF. In DNA, the CDR3 is TGTGCCAGCAGCTCCGGGACTAGCGGGAGGGTCCCGGCCCTCTTC. This chain uses TRBV7-9 with TRBJ2-1; 16 positions agree with TRBD2. This CDR3 comprises 15 residues. Germline CDR1 reads SEHNR; CDR2 reads FQNEAQ (reference sequence). The variable domain in full, completed from reference TRBV7-9 and TRBJ2-1, reads DTGVSQNPRHKITKRGQNVTFRCDPISEHNRLYWYRQTLGQGPEFLTYFQNEAQLEKSRLLSDRFSAERPKGSFSTLEIQRTEQGDSAMYLCASSSGTSGRVPALFGPGTRLTVL.

This clonotype has more than one count but fewer than ten. The genes are TRBV12-3 or TRBV12-4 and TRBJ2-7; 7 bases are a match to TRBD2. The CDR3 covers 15 residues. After removal of 5 bases from V and 0 bases from J, the junction contained 7 bases not matched to a gene. The CDR3 is CASSPLSGTSYEQYF. The CDR3 DNA is TGTGCCAGCAGTCCCCTCAGCGGGACCTCCTACGAGCAGTACTTC.

This clonotype was seen only a few times. The genes are TRBV3-1 and TRBJ2-7, with 7 bases lining up with TRBD1. The CDR3 spans 14 residues. Germline CDR1 LGHDT, CDR2 YNNKEL (reference sequence). V gave up 2 bases and J gave up 5 bases; unmatched junction bases: 6. The CDR3 DNA sequence: TGTGCCAGCAGCCAATGGAGAGGGGGCCACGAGCAGTACTTC. Translation: CASSQWRGGHEQYF.

This clonotype has more than one count but fewer than ten. V is TRBV20-1 and J is TRBJ2-5; weak D call: TRBD1 (5 bases). The CDR3 runs 14 residues. The germline gives CDR1 DFQATT, CDR2 SNEGSKA (reference sequence). V lost 2 bases, J lost 2 bases, and 12 bases lay in between. Written as DNA, the CDR3 is TGCAGTGCTAGAAAGTCAGGGATTCAAGAGACCCAGTACTTC. This codes for CSARKSGIQETQYF.

This clonotype was found a few times. J is TRBJ2-3 and V is TRBV4-2; tentatively, D is TRBD1 or TRBD2 (5 bases each). CDR1 and CDR2 from the germline V gene are LGHNA and YNFKEQ. V was pared by 4 bases and J by 1 base, with 9 bases between. This CDR3 region has 14 residues. In DNA form, the CDR3 reads TGTGCCAGCAGCCCGAGGGACGGCACAGATACGCAGTATTTT. Translated, it gives CASSPRDGTDTQYF.

This clonotype was observed a handful of times. The chain couples TRBV5-1 to TRBJ2-1, with D uncertain. This CDR3 comprises 12 residues. V was clipped by 2 bases and J by 7 bases, with 7 bases between them. Germline CDR1 reads SGHRS; CDR2 reads YFSETQ. Written as DNA, the CDR3 is TGCGCCAGCAGCTTTTTCATGAATGAGCAGTTCTTC. Translated, it gives CASSFFMNEQFF.

The genes are TRBV20-1 and TRBJ2-1, with 11 bases fitting TRBD2. Germline CDR1 DFQATT, CDR2 SNEGSKA (reference sequence). The CDR3 covers 20 residues. V trimming: 2 bases; J trimming: 0 bases; junction bases outside the gene matches: 15. The CDR3 region is CSARSAAGTSGRYSYNEQFF. CDR3 nucleotides: TGCAGTGCTAGATCCGCTGCCGGGACTAGCGGTCGTTACTCCTACAATGAGCAGTTCTTC.

This clonotype was seen a handful of times. The chain combines TRBV7-8 with TRBJ1-1; D not certain. Per germline, CDR1 SGHVS and CDR2 FQNEAQ. The CDR3 runs to 13 residues. V lost 8 bases and J 1 base, leaving 11 bases between the germline ends. The CDR3 is CASGGQPNTEAFF. CDR3 sequence (DNA): TGTGCCAGCGGCGGCCAGCCGAACACTGAAGCTTTCTTT.

This clonotype was seen a handful of times. V usage is TRBV2 and J usage is TRBJ1-1; D might be TRBD1 (6 bases). Per the germline V gene, CDR1 is SNHLY and CDR2 is FYNNEI. The CDR3 is 13 amino acids. The V and J ends lost 3 bases and 9 bases respectively, with 14 bases between them. The CDR3 region has the DNA TGTGCCAGCAGTGATAACATCTGGGGGCAAGCTTTCTTT. Amino acids: CASSDNIWGQAFF.

The CDR3 region is CSVARLAQETQYF. As DNA, the CDR3 is TGCAGCGTCGCCAGGCTAGCTCAAGAGACCCAGTACTTC. The chain links TRBV29-1 to TRBJ2-5; the D gene is possibly TRBD2 (5 bases). CDR1 SQVTM and CDR2 ANQGSEA come from the germline V gene. V was shortened by 6 bases and J by 2 bases, with 13 bases between the two germline ends. The CDR3 covers 13 residues.

This chain uses TRBV7-9 with TRBJ2-1; TRBD2 agrees at 13 bases. CDR1 is SEHNR, CDR2 FQNEAQ, per germline (reference sequence). This CDR3 has 17 amino acids. J was trimmed by 7 bases and V by 6 bases; bases with no gene match: 12. The chain's CDR3 is CASRQTSGGSTLNEQFF. CDR3 in DNA: TGTGCCAGCAGGCAGACTAGCGGGGGGTCAACGTTGAATGAGCAGTTCTTC.

The rearrangement joins TRBV6-5 to TRBJ2-2; D gene unclear. This CDR3 region has 12 residues. The germline V gene encodes CDR1 MNHEY and CDR2 SVGAGI. V was shortened by 7 bases and J by 2 bases, with 5 bases between the two germline ends. CDR3 protein: CASTQNTGELFF. The CDR3 coding sequence is TGTGCCAGCACCCAAAACACCGGGGAGCTGTTTTTT.